This T cell receptor (beta chain) is from a study of molecular identifiers for immune sequencing clone quantification. Overall study findings and caveats: Identical TCR molecules can share a barcode, and this sharing could underestimate highly expanded clone sizes.

TCRdb passed the PCR reads through MiXCR, listing each CDR3 protein once. Altogether about 86,000 distinct CDR3 sequences are present, 20% to 25% being singletons, with the ten largest covering approximately 0.78%. The CDR3 length is 16 residues. CDR1 and CDR2 (germline): MNHNS, SASEGT. V was pared by 1 base and J by 3 bases, with 16 bases between. The CD8+CD4-CCR7+CD45RA+ phenotype defined the sorted naive CD8 T cells. With respect to this clonotype: As yet, its antigen is unknown.

The J gene is TRBJ2-7, the V gene TRBV6-1, with no clear D. Sequenced: naive CD8+ T cells from blood, with Jurkat cell RNA spiked in. The sample's subset: FACS-sorted CD8+CD4-CCR7+CD45RA+ naive T cells. This receptor was identified in a human donor in good health. Some libraries in this study had Jurkat cell RNA spiked in. The CDR3 region is CASSEVGRNPLYEQYF. CDR3 bases: TGTGCCAGCAGTGAAGTGGGCAGGAACCCCCTCTACGAGCAGTACTTC.